What follows is one TCR beta chain and its context. Its target is unknown. This record belongs to a study of T cell responses to AZD1222 COVID-19 vaccine. Study results and caveats: Of the AZD1222 recipients, only six were seropositive at baseline. Spike regions recognized by vaccine-associated CD4 TCRs spanned the protein, led by 160-218 and 743-854. White British people made up most donors, females outnumbered males, and clonal diversity was possibly underestimated.

Trimming cost V 4 bases and J 0 bases, with 21 bases left between them. Germline CDR1 and CDR2: LGHNA and YSLEER. The CDR3 runs to 18 residues. TCRdb keeps only in-frame clones here, not all; method: immunoSEQ multiplex PCR. The sample yields 110,000 or so clones, approximately 91% seen once. The starting material was peripheral blood, obtained on day 0 of AZD1222 vaccination. The clonotype was recovered from an adult in good health. The rearrangement uses TRBV4-3 and TRBJ1-1; D is perhaps TRBD1 (6 bases). The CDR3 sequence is CASSRDIRAGFVNTEAFF. CDR3 nucleotide sequence: TGCGCCAGCAGCCGGGACATTCGTGCGGGATTCGTGAACACTGAAGCTTTCTTT.